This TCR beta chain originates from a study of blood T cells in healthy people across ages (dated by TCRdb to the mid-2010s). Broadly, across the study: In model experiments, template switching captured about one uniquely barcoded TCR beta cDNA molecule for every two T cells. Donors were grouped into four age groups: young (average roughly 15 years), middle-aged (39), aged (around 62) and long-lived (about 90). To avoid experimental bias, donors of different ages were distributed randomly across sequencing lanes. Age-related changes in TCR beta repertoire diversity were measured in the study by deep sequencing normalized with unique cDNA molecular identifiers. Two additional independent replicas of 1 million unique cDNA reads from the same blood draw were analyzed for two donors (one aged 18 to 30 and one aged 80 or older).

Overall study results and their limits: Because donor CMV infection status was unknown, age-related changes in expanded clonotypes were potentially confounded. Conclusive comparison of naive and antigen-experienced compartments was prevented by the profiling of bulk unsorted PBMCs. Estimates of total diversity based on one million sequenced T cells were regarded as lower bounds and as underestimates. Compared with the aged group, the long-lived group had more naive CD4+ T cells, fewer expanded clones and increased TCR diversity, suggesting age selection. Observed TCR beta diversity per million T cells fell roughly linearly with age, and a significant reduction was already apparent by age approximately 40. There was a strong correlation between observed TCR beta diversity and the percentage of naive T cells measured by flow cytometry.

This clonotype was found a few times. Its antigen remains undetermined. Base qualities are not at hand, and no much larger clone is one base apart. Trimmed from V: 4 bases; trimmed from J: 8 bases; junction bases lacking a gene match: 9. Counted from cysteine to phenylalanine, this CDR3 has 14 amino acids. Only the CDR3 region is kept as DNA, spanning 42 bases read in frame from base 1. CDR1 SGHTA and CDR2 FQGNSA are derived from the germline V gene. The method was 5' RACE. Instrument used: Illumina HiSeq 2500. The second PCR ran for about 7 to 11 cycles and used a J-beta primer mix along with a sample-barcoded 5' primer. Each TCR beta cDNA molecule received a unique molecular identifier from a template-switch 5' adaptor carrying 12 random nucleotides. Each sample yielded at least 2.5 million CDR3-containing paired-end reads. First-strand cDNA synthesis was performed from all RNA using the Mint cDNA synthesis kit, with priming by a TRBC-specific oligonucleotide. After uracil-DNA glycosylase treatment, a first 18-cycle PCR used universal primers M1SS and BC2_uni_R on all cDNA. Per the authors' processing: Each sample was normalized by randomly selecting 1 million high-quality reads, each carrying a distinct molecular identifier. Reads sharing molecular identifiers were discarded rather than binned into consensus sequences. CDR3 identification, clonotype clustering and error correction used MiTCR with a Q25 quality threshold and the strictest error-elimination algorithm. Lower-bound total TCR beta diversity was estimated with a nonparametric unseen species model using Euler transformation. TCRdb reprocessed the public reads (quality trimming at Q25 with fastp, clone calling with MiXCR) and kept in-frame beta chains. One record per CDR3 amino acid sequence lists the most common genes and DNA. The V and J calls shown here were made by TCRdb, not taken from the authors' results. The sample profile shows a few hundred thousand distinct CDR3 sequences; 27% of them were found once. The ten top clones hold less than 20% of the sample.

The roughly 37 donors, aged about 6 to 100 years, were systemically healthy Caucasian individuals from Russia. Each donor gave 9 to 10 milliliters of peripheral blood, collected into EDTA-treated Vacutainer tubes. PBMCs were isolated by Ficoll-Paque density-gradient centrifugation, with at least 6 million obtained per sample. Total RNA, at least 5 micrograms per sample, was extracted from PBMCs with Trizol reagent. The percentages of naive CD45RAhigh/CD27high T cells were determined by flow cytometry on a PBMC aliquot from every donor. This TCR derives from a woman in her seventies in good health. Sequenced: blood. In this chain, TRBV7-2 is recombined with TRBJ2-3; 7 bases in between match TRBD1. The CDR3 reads CASSSTGSHLTQYF. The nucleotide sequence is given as TGTGCCAGCAGCTCGACAGGGTCGCACCTTACGCAGTATTTT. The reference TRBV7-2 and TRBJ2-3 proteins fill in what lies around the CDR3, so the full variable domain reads GAGVSQSPSNKVTEKGKDVELRCDPISGHTALYWYRQSLGQGLEFLIYFQGNSAPDKSGLPSDRFSAERTGGSVSTLTIQRTQQEDSAVYLCASSSTGSHLTQYFGPGTRLTVL.